These T cell receptor beta chains were read from a single sample in a study of blood T cell repertoires in COVID-19. Generated by immunoSEQ multiplex PCR, the TCRdb table keeps only in-frame clones and is missing some. This sample yields 200,000 to 300,000 clones, of which about 87% are seen a single time; under 4.5% belongs to the top ten. The sample taken for sequencing was peripheral blood. Receptors originate from a man aged 55 to 70 who had recovered from COVID-19. Each CDR3 is given with its conserved first and last residue. Fields, in order: clone size, V gene, D gene, J gene, CDR3 DNA, CDR3 protein. D genes are given only for firm matches. Not all rows give a size; the values are once, few, many and, for expanded clones, a class.

clone size: NA
V gene: TRBV24-1
D gene: NA
J gene: TRBJ1-3
CDR3 DNA: TGTGCCACCAGTGATCCGGTGAATCATCCCGGGAACTCTGGAAACACCATATATTTT
CDR3 protein: CATSDPVNHPGNSGNTIYF

clone size: few
V gene: TRBV24-1
D gene: TRBD1
J gene: TRBJ2-7
CDR3 DNA: TGTGCCACCAGCGCCGACAGGGCCCCGTACGAGCAGTACTTC
CDR3 protein: CATSADRAPYEQYF

clone size: NA
V gene: TRBV5-1
D gene: TRBD1
J gene: TRBJ2-1
CDR3 DNA: TGCGCCAGCAGCTCCGGGACAGGGTCCTACAATGAGCAGTTCTTC
CDR3 protein: CASSSGTGSYNEQFF

clone size: NA
V gene: TRBV9
D gene: TRBD1
J gene: TRBJ1-2
CDR3 DNA: TGTGCCAGCAGCGACTGGACAGGGCTTAACTATGGCTACACCTTC
CDR3 protein: CASSDWTGLNYGYTF

clone size: NA
V gene: TRBV5-1
D gene: NA
J gene: TRBJ2-7
CDR3 DNA: TGCGCCAGCAGCCTGGGCCGGGGCTCCTACGAGCAGTACTTC
CDR3 protein: CASSLGRGSYEQYF

clone size: NA
V gene: TRBV18
D gene: TRBD2
J gene: TRBJ2-5
CDR3 DNA: TGTGCCAGCTCACTCCAAGCGGGGGTATGGGAGACCCAGTACTTC
CDR3 protein: CASSLQAGVWETQYF

clone size: NA
V gene: TRBV7-2
D gene: TRBD2
J gene: TRBJ2-5
CDR3 DNA: TGTGCCAGCAGCTTAGTGGGTAGCGGGGGGAAGACCCAGTACTTC
CDR3 protein: CASSLVGSGGKTQYF

clone size: NA
V gene: TRBV11-2
D gene: TRBD1
J gene: TRBJ1-5
CDR3 DNA: TGTGCCAGCAGCTCCGGCGGTACAGGGGGTATCAATCAGCCCCAGCATTTT
CDR3 protein: CASSSGGTGGINQPQHF

clone size: NA
V gene: TRBV27
D gene: TRBD1
J gene: TRBJ1-5
CDR3 DNA: TGTGCCAGCAGTTCCGGGACAGGGGGCTGGGAGCCCCAGCATTTT
CDR3 protein: CASSSGTGGWEPQHF

clone size: NA
V gene: TRBV5-1
D gene: TRBD2
J gene: TRBJ2-5
CDR3 DNA: TGCGCCAGCAGCCTTCCCTTAGGGACTAGCCTCGAGACCCAGTACTTC
CDR3 protein: CASSLPLGTSLETQYF

clone size: few
V gene: TRBV25-1
D gene: TRBD1
J gene: TRBJ1-2
CDR3 DNA: TGTGCCAGCAGTGAACTCCGGGACAGCCGAACCTATGGCTACACCTTC
CDR3 protein: CASSELRDSRTYGYTF

clone size: NA
V gene: TRBV6-5
D gene: NA
J gene: TRBJ1-2
CDR3 DNA: TGTGCCAGCACCAGCCCGGGGAGGGCCGACTATGGCTACACCTTC
CDR3 protein: CASTSPGRADYGYTF

clone size: NA
V gene: TRBV15
D gene: NA
J gene: TRBJ2-3
CDR3 DNA: TGTGCCACCAGCAGAGATAAGCCAGATACGCAGTATTTT
CDR3 protein: CATSRDKPDTQYF

clone size: NA
V gene: TRBV5-6
D gene: TRBD2
J gene: TRBJ2-7
CDR3 DNA: TGTGCCAGCAGCATATGGACTAGCGTTGGATACGAGCAGTACTTC
CDR3 protein: CASSIWTSVGYEQYF

clone size: NA
V gene: TRBV4-2
D gene: NA
J gene: TRBJ2-7
CDR3 DNA: TGTGCCAGCAGCCAAGAAGTGGCGGTATGGGAGCAGTACTTC
CDR3 protein: CASSQEVAVWEQYF

clone size: few
V gene: TRBV19
D gene: TRBD1
J gene: TRBJ1-6
CDR3 DNA: TGTGCCAGTAGTCCCCAAAAGGCAGGGGGTACTGCACCCCTCCACTTT
CDR3 protein: CASSPQKAGGTAPLHF

clone size: NA
V gene: TRBV5-6
D gene: TRBD1
J gene: TRBJ1-1
CDR3 DNA: TGTGCCAGCAGCTTAAAGGGGGCGATGGGCGCTTTCTTT
CDR3 protein: CASSLKGAMGAFF

clone size: NA
V gene: TRBV7-9
D gene: TRBD1
J gene: TRBJ1-2
CDR3 DNA: TGTGCCAGCAGCTTAGGGCCGGGACAGTCTAACTATGGCTACACCTTC
CDR3 protein: CASSLGPGQSNYGYTF

clone size: NA
V gene: TRBV19
D gene: NA
J gene: TRBJ1-5
CDR3 DNA: TGTGCCAGTGGCCTTCGTGGCGGGGGCGGGCAGCCCCAGCATTTT
CDR3 protein: CASGLRGGGGQPQHF

clone size: NA
V gene: TRBV2
D gene: NA
J gene: TRBJ2-1
CDR3 DNA: TGTGCCAGCAGTGAAGAGAGTCTGAGCTACAATGAGCAGTTCTTC
CDR3 protein: CASSEESLSYNEQFF

clone size: NA
V gene: TRBV7-2
D gene: TRBD2
J gene: TRBJ2-1
CDR3 DNA: TGTGCCAGCAGCTGGACTAGCGGGGAAATAAATGAGCAGTTCTTC
CDR3 protein: CASSWTSGEINEQFF

clone size: NA
V gene: TRBV5-1
D gene: NA
J gene: TRBJ1-6
CDR3 DNA: TGCGCCAGCAGCTTGGTTCAGGATTCGAATTCACCCCTCCACTTT
CDR3 protein: CASSLVQDSNSPLHF

clone size: NA
V gene: TRBV5-1
D gene: NA
J gene: TRBJ2-1
CDR3 DNA: TGCGCCAGCAGCTTGGAAGCTCCGCACGATGAGCAGTTCTTC
CDR3 protein: CASSLEAPHDEQFF

clone size: NA
V gene: TRBV11-2
D gene: TRBD1
J gene: TRBJ1-4
CDR3 DNA: TGTGCCAGCAGCTTCACCTCCGGGACAGTTAATGAAAAACTGTTTTTT
CDR3 protein: CASSFTSGTVNEKLFF

clone size: NA
V gene: TRBV7-9
D gene: NA
J gene: TRBJ2-7
CDR3 DNA: TGTGCCAGCAGCTTAGGAGGGATCGGCTACGAGCAGTACTTC
CDR3 protein: CASSLGGIGYEQYF

clone size: NA
V gene: TRBV6-5
D gene: NA
J gene: TRBJ1-4
CDR3 DNA: TGTGCCAGCAGTTCGTACGGGGACACGAGGGAAAAACTGTTTTTT
CDR3 protein: CASSSYGDTREKLFF

clone size: NA
V gene: TRBV9
D gene: NA
J gene: TRBJ1-1
CDR3 DNA: TGTGCCAGCAGCCCGGAGGGCCTTAACACTGAAGCTTTCTTT
CDR3 protein: CASSPEGLNTEAFF

clone size: NA
V gene: TRBV5-4
D gene: NA
J gene: TRBJ1-5
CDR3 DNA: TGTGCCAGCAGCTTGGACGGGAGCAATCAGCCCCAGCATTTT
CDR3 protein: CASSLDGSNQPQHF

clone size: NA
V gene: TRBV27
D gene: NA
J gene: TRBJ1-1
CDR3 DNA: TGTGCCAGCAGCTTGCTGGGGAGGGCGGCCACTGAAGCTTTCTTT
CDR3 protein: CASSLLGRAATEAFF

clone size: few
V gene: TRBV18
D gene: TRBD2
J gene: TRBJ2-3
CDR3 DNA: TGTGCCAGCTCACCACGCCTAGCGGGCCTCGAAGATACGCAGTATTTT
CDR3 protein: CASSPRLAGLEDTQYF

clone size: NA
V gene: TRBV9
D gene: NA
J gene: TRBJ2-7
CDR3 DNA: TGTGCCAGCAGCGCCATAGCAGGGGGAGGCGAGCAGTACTTC
CDR3 protein: CASSAIAGGGEQYF

clone size: NA
V gene: TRBV5-1
D gene: NA
J gene: TRBJ2-1
CDR3 DNA: TGCGCCAGCAGCTCCACACAGGCTCGGTATGAGCAGTTCTTC
CDR3 protein: CASSSTQARYEQFF

clone size: NA
V gene: TRBV15
D gene: TRBD1
J gene: TRBJ1-5
CDR3 DNA: TGTGCCACCAGCAGAGTACGGGACAGTCCCCTCAATCAGCCCCAGCATTTT
CDR3 protein: CATSRVRDSPLNQPQHF

clone size: NA
V gene: TRBV2
D gene: NA
J gene: TRBJ1-2
CDR3 DNA: TGTGCCAGCAGGCAGGCCTCCCCTAACTATGGCTACACCTTC
CDR3 protein: CASRQASPNYGYTF

clone size: NA
V gene: TRBV11-2
D gene: TRBD1
J gene: TRBJ1-2
CDR3 DNA: TGTGCCAGCAGCTTAGCGGGACAGGGGAACTATGGCTACACCTTC
CDR3 protein: CASSLAGQGNYGYTF

clone size: NA
V gene: TRBV19
D gene: TRBD1
J gene: TRBJ1-4
CDR3 DNA: TGTGCCAGTAGTTACGAGGACAGGGTGCATGAAAAACTGTTTTTT
CDR3 protein: CASSYEDRVHEKLFF

clone size: NA
V gene: TRBV19
D gene: NA
J gene: TRBJ1-1
CDR3 DNA: TGTGCCAGTAGTATGGGCAGGTCCTACACTGAAGCTTTCTTT
CDR3 protein: CASSMGRSYTEAFF

clone size: NA
V gene: TRBV21-1
D gene: NA
J gene: TRBJ2-7
CDR3 DNA: TGTGCCAGCAGCAAGAATAAGTTATTGGGCTCTACCTACGAGCAGTACTTC
CDR3 protein: CASSKNKLLGSTYEQYF

clone size: NA
V gene: TRBV6-1
D gene: TRBD1
J gene: TRBJ1-6
CDR3 DNA: TGTGCCAGCAGTGCCCGGGACAGGGGTTCCTATAATTCACCCCTCCACTTT
CDR3 protein: CASSARDRGSYNSPLHF

clone size: NA
V gene: TRBV29-1
D gene: NA
J gene: TRBJ2-3
CDR3 DNA: TGCAGCGTTGAAGGTGTTTGGGGCGGGGTAAAGACCACAGATACGCAGTATTTT
CDR3 protein: CSVEGVWGGVKTTDTQYF

clone size: NA
V gene: TRBV18
D gene: TRBD2
J gene: TRBJ2-3
CDR3 DNA: TGTGCCAGCTCACCCGTAGCGGGGAGTGGAGATACGCAGTATTTT
CDR3 protein: CASSPVAGSGDTQYF

clone size: NA
V gene: TRBV27
D gene: NA
J gene: TRBJ2-3
CDR3 DNA: TGTGCCAGCAGTAACGCGGGCCCCGCTGGGGATACGCAGTATTTT
CDR3 protein: CASSNAGPAGDTQYF